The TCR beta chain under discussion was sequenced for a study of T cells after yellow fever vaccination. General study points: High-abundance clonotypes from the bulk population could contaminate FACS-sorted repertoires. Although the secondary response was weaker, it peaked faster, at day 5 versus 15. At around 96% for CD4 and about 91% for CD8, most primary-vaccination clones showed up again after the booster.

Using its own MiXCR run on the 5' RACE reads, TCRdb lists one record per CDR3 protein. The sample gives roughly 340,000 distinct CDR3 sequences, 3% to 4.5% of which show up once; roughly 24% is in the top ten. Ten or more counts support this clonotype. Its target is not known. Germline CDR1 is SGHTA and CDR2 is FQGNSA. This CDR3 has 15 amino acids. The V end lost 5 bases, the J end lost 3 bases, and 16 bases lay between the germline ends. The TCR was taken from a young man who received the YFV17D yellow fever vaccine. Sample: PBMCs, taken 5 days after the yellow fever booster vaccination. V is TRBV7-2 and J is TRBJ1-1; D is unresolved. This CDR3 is CASSVAGPLDTEAFF. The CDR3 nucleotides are TGTGCCAGCAGCGTCGCAGGCCCCCTCGACACTGAAGCTTTCTTT.